This T cell receptor beta chain was profiled in a study of T cell changes during pregnancy in multiple sclerosis. The germline V gene has CDR1 SGHRS and CDR2 YFSETQ. With 0 bases removed from V and 2 bases from J, the gap between germline ends came to 9 bases. This CDR3 is built from 15 residues. Sequencing was performed with immunoSEQ multiplex PCR; in TCRdb, only in-frame clones are kept and a portion is missing. This sample has some 41,000 clones; roughly 87% occur once, and the top ten carry approximately 11%. Sequenced material: CD8+ T cells from peripheral blood mononuclear cells, taken in the first trimester of pregnancy. The chain uses TRBV5-1 and TRBJ2-1; D unresolved. The clonotype comes from a female donor with multiple sclerosis, enrolled in a pregnancy study. The CDR3: CASSLGHYAYNEQFF. CDR3 DNA: TGCGCCAGCAGCTTGGGACATTACGCCTACAATGAGCAGTTCTTC. Using reference TRBV5-1 and TRBJ2-1 for the parts outside the CDR3, the full variable domain is KAGVTQTPRYLIKTRGQQVTLSCSPISGHRSVSWYQQTPGQGLQFLFEYFSETQRNKGNFPGRFSGRQFSNSRSEMNVSTLELGDSALYLCASSLGHYAYNEQFFGPGTRLTVL.